The 19 T cell receptor beta chains below come from one sample, sequenced in a study of blood T cell repertoires in COVID-19. Clones were sequenced by immunoSEQ multiplex PCR, and TCRdb holds only the in-frame ones, with some missing. Here the sample spans 150,000 to 200,000 clones, about 86% being singletons. Sequencing was done on a sample of peripheral blood. These receptors were collected from a man in his fifties with active or convalescent COVID-19.

The chain links TRBV5-4 to TRBJ2-2, with TRBD2 matching over 12 bases. CDR3 length: 17 amino acids. V gave up 0 bases and J gave up 7 bases; unmatched junction bases: 7. The V gene's germline CDR1 is SGHNT and CDR2 YYREEE (reference sequence). The CDR3 DNA reads as TGTGCCAGCAGCTTGGGGCTAGCGGGGGGGCCAGGCGGGGAGCTGTTTTTT. This gives the protein CASSLGLAGGPGGELFF. Supplemented by reference TRBV5-4 and TRBJ2-2, the full variable domain reads ETGVTQSPTHLIKTRGQQVTLRCSSQSGHNTVSWYQQALGQGPQFIFQYYREEENGRGNFPPRFSGLQFPNYSSELNVNALELDDSALYLCASSLGLAGGPGGELFFGEGSRLTVL.

The V gene is TRBV2, the J gene TRBJ2-7; 9 nucleotides line up with TRBD1. The V gene's germline CDR1 is SNHLY and CDR2 FYNNEI. V dropped 6 bases and J dropped 2; count of bases not matched to a gene: 2. The CDR3 is made up of 13 amino acids. For the CDR3, the DNA is TGTGCCAGCAGGGACAGGGGAACCTACGAGCAGTACTTC. This encodes CASRDRGTYEQYF. Filled out from reference TRBV2 and TRBJ2-7, the complete variable domain reads EPEVTQTPSHQVTQMGQEVILRCVPISNHLYFYWYRQILGQKVEFLVSFYNNEISEKSEIFDDQFSVERPDGSNFTLKIRSTKLEDSAMYFCASRDRGTYEQYFGPGTRLTVT.

V usage is TRBV2 and J usage is TRBJ2-7; tentative D call: TRBD1 (5 bases). There are 15 residues in the CDR3. The V gene's germline CDR1 is SNHLY and CDR2 FYNNEI. The ends were cut back, 7 bases at V and 3 bases at J, with 19 bases in the middle. This chain's CDR3 is CASTLIRAGNYEQYF. The DNA for the CDR3 is TGTGCCAGCACCCTAATTCGGGCAGGGAACTACGAGCAGTACTTC.

V is TRBV7-3 and J is TRBJ2-2; TRBD2 agrees at 7 bases. The CDR3 spans 14 residues. Trimming took 2 bases from V and 5 from J; bases not matched to a gene: 2. Germline loops: CDR1 SGHTA, CDR2 FQGTGA. CDR3 nucleotide sequence: TGTGCCAGCAGCTTAGGGGGAGGGACCGGGGAGCTGTTTTTT. Translated: CASSLGGGTGELFF.

This clone was detected many times. The rearrangement joins TRBV12-3 or TRBV12-4 to TRBJ2-3; D possibly corresponds to TRBD1 (6 bases). V lost 10 bases to trimming and J lost 4 bases, with 15 bases between them. This CDR3 spans 13 amino acids. The chain's CDR3 is CAILSGEADTQYF. The CDR3 coding sequence is TGTGCCATACTATCAGGGGAAGCAGATACGCAGTATTTT.

The chain combines TRBV3-1 (or the pseudogene TRBV3-2) with TRBJ2-5; no clear D gene. CDR3 length equals 12 residues. V gave up 5 bases and J gave up 5 bases, with 9 bases separating them. CDR1 LGHDT and CDR2 YNNKEL come from the germline V gene (reference sequence). The CDR3 sequence is CASSFGWETQYF. The CDR3 DNA is TGTGCCAGCAGCTTCGGGTGGGAGACCCAGTACTTC.

DNA of the CDR3: TGTGCCAGTAGTATAGAAGGAGGGGGCGTAAATGAAGCTTTCTTT. Its protein product is CASSIEGGGVNEAFF. V and J are TRBV19 and TRBJ1-1; 7 bases match TRBD1. V trimming: 0 bases; J trimming: 7 bases; junction bases outside the gene matches: 8. This CDR3 region has 15 residues. CDR1 and CDR2 (germline): LNHDA, SQIVND (reference sequence).

The J gene is TRBJ1-1, the V gene TRBV18, with 9 positions matching TRBD1. This CDR3 is 16 amino acids long. V lost 3 bases, J lost 2 bases, and 7 bases stayed unmatched. Germline assignment: CDR1 KGHSH and CDR2 LQKENI. The CDR3: CASSPLGTGSNTEAFF. In DNA, the CDR3 is TGTGCCAGCTCACCCTTGGGGACAGGGAGTAACACTGAAGCTTTCTTT.

The chain links TRBV2 to TRBJ2-5; TRBD2 matches at 8 bases. The CDR3 is 18 residues long. Per the germline V gene, CDR1 is SNHLY and CDR2 is FYNNEI. V shed 4 bases and J 1 base; nucleotides not matched to a gene: 14. The CDR3, as DNA: TGTGCCAGCAGTGGGGGGTCGATAGCGGGGACCCTCCAAGAGACCCAGTACTTC. Residues: CASSGGSIAGTLQETQYF.

The chain recombines TRBV18 with TRBJ1-2; D gene unclear. CDR3 size: 13 residues. CDR1 KGHSH and CDR2 LQKENI come from the germline V gene. V was trimmed by 4 bases and J by 7 bases, leaving 13 bases between them. The CDR3 region has the DNA TGTGCCAGCTCACTCATCGAACCGGGTGGCTACACCTTC. As protein: CASSLIEPGGYTF.

This chain connects TRBV2 to TRBJ2-6; weak D call: TRBD1 (5 bases). Germline CDR1 reads SNHLY; CDR2 reads FYNNEI. Trimming cost V 3 bases and J 10 bases, with 10 bases left between them. There are 13 residues in the CDR3. CDR3 sequence: CASSEDITNVLTF. The CDR3 nucleotides are TGTGCCAGCAGTGAGGACATAACTAACGTCCTGACTTTC.

The chain links TRBV30 to TRBJ1-4; TRBD1 aligns across 9 bases. Trimming took 4 bases from V and 5 from J; bases not matched to a gene: 8. CDR1 is GTSNPN and CDR2 is SVGIG in the germline V gene (reference sequence). This CDR3 spans 15 amino acids. CDR3 sequence: CAWIPSTGGNEKLFF. Written as DNA, the CDR3 is TGTGCCTGGATCCCCTCGACAGGGGGGAATGAAAAACTGTTTTTT.

This chain uses TRBV5-1 with TRBJ2-5; 10 positions agree with TRBD2. The CDR3 loop spans 15 amino acids. V trimming: 5 bases; J trimming: 4 bases; junction bases outside the gene matches: 8. Looked up from germline, CDR1 is SGHRS and CDR2 is YFSETQ. The CDR3 DNA is TGCGCCAGCAGTTTAGCGGGAGGCCCACTAGAGACCCAGTACTTC. Protein sequence: CASSLAGGPLETQYF.

The chain recombines TRBV24-1 with TRBJ1-4; 12 bases fit TRBD1. There are 17 residues in the CDR3. Germline V gene lookup returns CDR1 KGHDR and CDR2 SFDVKD. V was pared by 3 bases and J by 6 bases, with 7 bases of the junction left unmatched. CDR3 amino acids: CATSDPGGTGGDEKLFF. DNA for the CDR3: TGTGCCACCAGTGATCCGGGGGGGACAGGGGGCGATGAAAAACTGTTTTTT.

The rearrangement links TRBV5-1 to TRBJ1-2; tentatively, D is TRBD1 (5 bases). This CDR3 comprises 13 residues. Trimming removed 4 bases at V and 4 bases at J, with 11 bases between. CDR1 and CDR2 from the germline V gene are SGHRS and YFSETQ. The CDR3 here is CASSPDSGYGYTF. The CDR3 nucleotides read TGCGCCAGCAGCCCCGACAGTGGCTATGGCTACACCTTC.

This chain links TRBV19 with TRBJ2-1; D possibly corresponds to TRBD1 (5 bases). Germline values: CDR1 LNHDA, CDR2 SQIVND (reference sequence). This CDR3 is built from 14 residues. The V and J ends lost 5 bases and 7 bases respectively, with 15 bases between them. The CDR3 DNA follows: TGTGCCAGTAGTTCGGCAGTTGGGGCAAATGAGCAGTTCTTC. Translated: CASSSAVGANEQFF.

This clone was detected only once. The chain uses TRBV18 and TRBJ1-2, with 9 bases aligning to TRBD1. This CDR3 has 14 amino acids. J lost 6 bases, V lost 2 bases, and 4 bases had no gene match. The V gene's germline CDR1 is KGHSH and CDR2 LQKENI. The CDR3 region is CASSPTGTGNGYTF. For the CDR3, the DNA is TGTGCCAGCTCACCAACCGGGACAGGGAATGGCTACACCTTC.

CDR3 DNA: TGTGCCAGCAGTGAATCGTTCGATGAGCAGTTCTTC. As protein: CASSESFDEQFF. The rearrangement uses TRBV6-1 and TRBJ2-1; D remains ambiguous. Germline CDR1 reads MNHNS; CDR2 reads SASEGT. The V end was cut by 2 bases, the J end by 8 bases, with 7 bases between. This CDR3 is built from 12 residues.

The chain recombines TRBV4-1 with TRBJ1-1, with D hard to call. Germline V gene sequence: CDR1 MGHRA, CDR2 YSYEKL. This CDR3 spans 13 amino acids. Trimming removed 1 base at V and 5 bases at J, with 8 bases between. The DNA for the CDR3 is TGCGCCAGCAGCCAAGTAGGAGGAACTGAAGCTTTCTTT. Protein: CASSQVGGTEAFF.